The next 28 T cell receptor beta chains were all read from a single sample in a study of T cells in Graves' hyperthyroidism and ophthalmopathy. Regions amplified from RNA transcripts were the TCR beta CDR3 regions. A set of HTBI primers served as the primers for a first-round RT-PCR of the TCR CDR3. TCRdb re-called the multiplex PCR reads with MiXCR, one entry per CDR3 protein. The sample yields approximately 510,000 distinct CDR3 sequences, 20% seen once. The sequenced sample was blood. The receptors were sampled from a man younger than 35 with Graves' hyperthyroidism.

This clonotype was recorded many times. The J gene is TRBJ1-2, the V gene TRBV20-1; D is uncertain. V lost 6 bases to trimming and J lost 6 bases, with 8 bases between them. In germline, CDR1 is DFQATT, CDR2 SNEGSKA (reference sequence). The CDR3 spans 10 residues. As DNA, the CDR3 is TGCAGTGCAGGGCCACATGGCTACACCTTC. Encoded protein: CSAGPHGYTF.

This chain uses TRBV30 with TRBJ2-4, with 11 bases matching TRBD1. The ends lost 3 bases at V and 7 bases at J; junction bases unmatched: 8. Germline values: CDR1 GTSNPN, CDR2 SVGIG (reference sequence). The CDR3 consists of 15 residues. The CDR3 nucleotides read TGTGCCTGGAGCCCCCGGGACAGGGGGGTCAACATTCAGTACTTC. It is translated as CAWSPRDRGVNIQYF.

The chain combines TRBV6-1 with TRBJ1-2, with a tentative D call TRBD1 (6 bases). The CDR3 runs to 12 residues. V was shortened by 8 bases and J by 4 bases, with 11 bases between the two germline ends. The germline gives CDR1 MNHNS, CDR2 SASEGT. CDR3 coding DNA: TGTGCCAGCGGGGGGGCAGTCTATGGCTACACCTTC. Its protein is CASGGAVYGYTF.

The V gene is TRBV7-9, the J gene TRBJ1-2, with 8 bases fitting TRBD1. This CDR3 spans 14 amino acids. Germline loops: CDR1 SEHNR, CDR2 FQNEAQ (reference sequence). Unmatched junction bases numbered 12, after V lost 3 bases and J lost 12 bases. The DNA of the CDR3 is TGTGCCAGCAGCTTTACCCCTGGACAGGGAAGCGACACCTTC. Protein product: CASSFTPGQGSDTF.

The rearrangement links TRBV5-1 to TRBJ2-5; D gene uncertain. Germline V gives CDR1 SGHRS, CDR2 YFSETQ. Trimming took 2 bases from V and 5 from J, leaving 10 bases between them. This CDR3 is built from 13 residues. CDR3 loop: CASSLKLAETQYF. CDR3 in DNA: TGCGCCAGCAGCTTAAAACTCGCGGAGACCCAGTACTTC.

This chain connects TRBV25-1 to TRBJ2-7, with 9 bases matching TRBD1. The CDR3 length is 13 residues. Looked up from germline, CDR1 is MGHDK and CDR2 is SYGVNS. The J segment lost 7 bases and the V segment lost 6 bases, leaving 7 bases of the junction unmatched. CDR3 region: CASSKQGAREQYF. CDR3 in DNA: TGTGCCAGCAGCAAACAGGGGGCGAGGGAGCAGTACTTC.

This clonotype has ten or more counts. The chain combines TRBV7-8 with TRBJ1-1; D gene uncertain. Trimming shortened V by 4 bases and J by 7 bases, and 13 bases separated the two germline ends. The V gene's germline CDR1 is SGHVS and CDR2 FQNEAQ. The CDR3 has 13 residues. CDR3 DNA: TGTGCCAGCAGCTCACCATCCCTCGTTGAAGCTTTCTTT. It is translated as CASSSPSLVEAFF.

As concerns this clonotype: With a much larger clone just one base away, this may be a read error. The rearrangement uses TRBV5-1 and TRBJ1-1, with D hard to call. CDR3 size: 16 residues. The germline CDR1 and CDR2 sequences are SGHRS and YFSETQ. Here the CDR3 reads CASSSQYGFQNTEALF. CDR3 coding DNA: TGCGCCAGCAGCTCCCAATACGGGTTCCAGAACACTGAAGCTCTCTTT.

The table lists this clonotype with many counts. This rearrangement joins TRBV19 to TRBJ2-7; D gene unclear. The CDR3 length is 12 residues. Per germline, CDR1 LNHDA and CDR2 SQIVND (reference sequence). Deletions cut 4 bases from V and 4 bases from J, with 8 bases between. The CDR3 DNA is TGTGCCAGTAGTAGAGAAGGTTACGAGCAGTACTTC. Translated, it gives CASSREGYEQYF.

This clonotype was picked up many times. J is TRBJ1-2 and V is TRBV20-1, with D maybe TRBD1 (6 bases). Germline V gene lookup returns CDR1 DFQATT and CDR2 SNEGSKA (reference sequence). V was pared by 0 bases and J by 2 bases, with 16 bases between. The CDR3 totals 16 residues. CDR3 bases: TGCAGTGCTAGAGACCCCGCCCGACAGGTGAACTATGGCTACACCTTC. Protein product: CSARDPARQVNYGYTF.

At least ten counts were recorded for this clonotype. The V call is TRBV6-1, the J call TRBJ2-5, with 13 bases matching TRBD2. V trimming: 3 bases; J trimming: 5 bases; junction bases outside the gene matches: 3. The germline V gene has CDR1 MNHNS and CDR2 SASEGT. The CDR3 has 15 amino acids. CDR3 DNA: TGTGCCAGCAGTGACGAGGGACTAGCGGGGGAGACCCAGTACTTC. Protein sequence: CASSDEGLAGETQYF.

The chain carries TRBV5-1 and TRBJ1-2, with 7 nucleotides matching TRBD1. The CDR3 has 15 residues. In germline, CDR1 is SGHRS, CDR2 YFSETQ. The junction had 15 bases not matched to a gene; V was cut back by 5 bases and J by 8 bases. The CDR3 nucleotides are TGCGCCAGCAGACTCACCGTACAGGGGATGGACGGCTACACCTTC. As protein: CASRLTVQGMDGYTF. Full variable domain (missing parts from reference TRBV5-1 and TRBJ1-2): KAGVTQTPRYLIKTRGQQVTLSCSPISGHRSVSWYQQTPGQGLQFLFEYFSETQRNKGNFPGRFSGRQFSNSRSEMNVSTLELGDSALYLCASRLTVQGMDGYTFGSGTRLTVV.

V gene TRBV5-1 combines with J gene TRBJ1-1; D is unresolved. Trimming removed 0 bases from V and 2 bases from J, with 8 bases in between. Looked up from germline, CDR1 is SGHRS and CDR2 is YFSETQ. The CDR3 sequence is 14 residues long. This chain's CDR3 is CASSLVSRNTEAFF. DNA of the CDR3: TGCGCCAGCAGCTTGGTCAGTAGAAACACTGAAGCTTTCTTT.

The genes are TRBV30 and TRBJ1-2, with TRBD1 identical over 7 bases. Trimming at V came to 4 bases and at J to 0 bases, leaving 11 bases not matched to a gene. This CDR3 is 16 amino acids long. CDR1 is GTSNPN and CDR2 is SVGIG in the germline V gene (reference sequence). CDR3 nucleotides: TGTGCCTGGAACCCGGAACAGGGGCCAGCTAACTATGGCTACACCTTC. Residues: CAWNPEQGPANYGYTF. Complete variable domain (other parts from reference TRBV30 and TRBJ1-2): SQTIHQWPATLVQPVGSPLSLECTVEGTSNPNLYWYRQAAGRGLQLLFYSVGIGQISSEVPQNLSASRPQDRQFILSSKKLLLSDSGFYLCAWNPEQGPANYGYTFGSGTRLTVV.

This chain joins TRBV6-2 or TRBV6-3 and TRBJ2-7; no clear D. The CDR3 is 12 amino acids. V gave up 6 bases and J gave up 8 bases, with 14 bases separating them. Germline assignment: CDR1 MNHEY and CDR2 SVGEGT. The CDR3 here is CASSRIGVKQYF. CDR3 coding DNA: TGTGCCAGCAGCCGCATTGGGGTTAAGCAGTACTTC.

This clonotype was picked up many times. The chain couples TRBV2 to TRBJ1-2; the D is unclear. Germline CDR1 SNHLY, CDR2 FYNNEI. Trimming shortened V by 0 bases and J by 8 bases, and 22 bases separated the two germline ends. This CDR3 region has 17 residues. CDR3 in DNA: TGTGCCAGCAGTGAAGCGCTTCCAATTTCCTCACCCGTAGGCTACACCTTC. Translated, it gives CASSEALPISSPVGYTF.

This clonotype has more than one count but fewer than ten. The chain uses TRBV11-2 and TRBJ1-1; the match to TRBD1 covers 7 bases. The CDR3 spans 16 residues. In germline, CDR1 is SGHAT, CDR2 FQNNGV. Unmatched junction bases numbered 14, after V lost 5 bases and J lost 5 bases. The CDR3 DNA follows: TGTGCCAGCAGCCCCAAAGGCCTACAGGGGTGGACTGAAGCTTTCTTT. This codes for CASSPKGLQGWTEAFF.

This clonotype occurred many times. The CDR3: CATGLEVLATGELFF. CDR3 DNA sequence: TGTGCCACCGGATTAGAGGTCCTCGCCACCGGGGAGCTGTTTTTT. The genes are TRBV15 and TRBJ2-2; D gene unclear. The CDR3 consists of 15 residues. CDR1 and CDR2 from the germline V gene are LNHNV and YYDKDF (reference sequence). Trimming pared 8 bases from V and 4 bases from J, leaving 17 bases between.

This chain's CDR3 is CASSFGGQQNQPQHF. CDR3 coding DNA: TGTGCCAGCAGTTTCGGGGGGCAGCAAAATCAGCCCCAGCATTTT. The J gene is TRBJ1-5, the V gene TRBV28; maybe TRBD1 (6 bases). The germline gives CDR1 MDHEN, CDR2 SYDVKM. This CDR3 is built from 15 residues. V lost 3 bases and J lost 4, with 13 bases in between.

This clonotype was counted many times. The V gene is TRBV6-9, the J gene TRBJ2-5; D possibly corresponds to TRBD2 (6 bases). CDR1 MNHGY and CDR2 SVAAGI come from the germline V gene. CDR3 length equals 14 residues. V was clipped by 5 bases and J by 2 bases, with 12 bases between them. This CDR3 reads CASSPGTPQETQYF. Written as DNA, the CDR3 is TGTGCCAGCAGTCCCGGGACTCCACAAGAGACCCAGTACTTC.

This clonotype showed up many times. CDR3 sequence: CASSFDRDDGYTF. The CDR3 DNA is TGTGCCAGCAGTTTTGACAGGGATGATGGCTACACCTTC. The chain recombines TRBV12-3 or TRBV12-4 with TRBJ1-2; 7 bases agree with TRBD1. Germline trimming cut 3 bases from V and 6 bases from J; bases unmatched to any gene: 4. This CDR3 has 13 amino acids.

In this sample, this clonotype turned up a few times. The junction departs from the called germline gene at one end, perhaps through a read error. This CDR3 is CASSQSRTGELWF. CDR3 DNA sequence: TGTGCCAGCAGCCAATCTAGGACCGGGGAGCTGTGGTTT. The chain carries TRBV4-2 and TRBJ2-2, with D possibly being TRBD2 (5 bases). The CDR3 is made up of 13 amino acids. From germline, CDR1 is LGHNA and CDR2 YNFKEQ.

This clonotype has a count of ten or more. The chain has TRBV6-5 and TRBJ2-7, with TRBD2 matching over 12 bases. Per the germline V gene, CDR1 is MNHEY and CDR2 is SVGAGI. The CDR3 has 15 amino acids. The ends lost 2 bases at V and 2 bases at J; junction bases unmatched: 1. The CDR3 spells CASSYGLAGTYEQYF. The CDR3 region has the DNA TGTGCCAGCAGTTACGGACTAGCGGGGACCTACGAGCAGTACTTC.

This clonotype was recorded once. The V call is TRBV19, the J call TRBJ1-5; maybe TRBD1 (6 bases). In germline, CDR1 is LNHDA, CDR2 SQIVND (reference sequence). This CDR3 comprises 15 residues. The V end was cut by 4 bases, the J end by 0 bases, with 10 bases between. The CDR3 region is CASSKQGNSNQPQHF. Written as DNA, the CDR3 is TGTGCCAGTAGTAAACAGGGAAATAGCAATCAGCCCCAGCATTTT.

Remarks on this clonotype: It may be a read error: a sequence one base away is much more abundant. The conserved closing phenylalanine or tryptophan is absent in this CDR3, likely reflecting a read error. V usage is TRBV14 and J usage is TRBJ1-1; maybe TRBD1 (5 bases). Germline-derived CDR1 and CDR2 are SGHDN and FVKESK. V was pared by 6 bases and J by 2 bases, with 13 bases between. The CDR3 contains 14 residues. The CDR3 here is CASRETVANTEAFV. The CDR3 nucleotides read TGTGCCAGCAGGGAGACAGTGGCCAACACTGAAGCTTTCGTT.

Only a few counts were recorded for this clonotype. A read error may explain this, as a much larger clone is one base away. This chain links TRBV12-3 or TRBV12-4 with TRBJ2-2; perhaps TRBD2 as D (5 bases). CDR3 size: 13 residues. In nucleotides, the CDR3 is TGTGCCAGCAGCCCCCTCTCGACCGGGGAGCTGTGTTTT. Protein: CASSPLSTGELCF.

V and J are TRBV5-1 and TRBJ2-5, with D tentatively TRBD1 (5 bases). The length of the CDR3 is 14 residues. V was pared by 0 bases and J by 5 bases, with 11 bases between. Germline V gene sequence: CDR1 SGHRS, CDR2 YFSETQ. The CDR3 coding sequence is TGCGCCAGCAGCTTGGGACAGTCGGACGAGACCCAGTACTTC. Protein: CASSLGQSDETQYF.

This clonotype was detected many times. V gene TRBV20-1 combines with J gene TRBJ1-2; a possible D gene is TRBD1 (6 bases). From germline, CDR1 is DFQATT and CDR2 SNEGSKA (reference sequence). There are 11 residues in the CDR3. Deletions cut 3 bases from V and 8 bases from J, with 10 bases between. The CDR3 loop is CSARNREGYTF. DNA of the CDR3: TGCAGTGCTAGGAACAGGGAGGGCTACACCTTC.